The 20 T cell receptor beta chains below all came from one sample that was sequenced in a study of molecular identifiers for immune sequencing clone quantification. One entry per CDR3 protein results from TCRdb running MiXCR on the PCR reads. The data contain about 500,000 distinct CDR3 sequences, around 23% of them singletons. Sequencing was performed on naive CD8+ T cells from blood, with Jurkat cell RNA spiked in. The subset was: FACS-sorted CD8+CD4-CCR7+CD45RA+ naive T cells. The receptors come from a human donor in good health. Some libraries in this study had Jurkat cell RNA spiked in.

In its sample, this clonotype was seen a few times. The gene calls are TRBV11-2 and TRBJ2-7; perhaps D is TRBD1 or TRBD2 (5 bases each). V gave up 6 bases and J gave up 11 bases, with 17 bases separating them. This CDR3 contains 12 residues. Germline loops: CDR1 SGHAT, CDR2 FQNNGV. The CDR3 nucleotides are TGTGCCAGCAGTACCGGGACGGAACTTAAGTACTTC. The encoded protein is CASSTGTELKYF.

This clonotype was counted at least ten times. The V call is TRBV4-1, the J call TRBJ2-2, with 11 nucleotides matching TRBD2. The CDR3 has 16 amino acids. Germline CDR1 reads MGHRA; CDR2 reads YSYEKL. With V trimmed by 6 bases and J by 2 bases, 5 bases remained unmatched. CDR3 coding DNA: TGCGCCAGCAGATCAGGGACTAGCGGAAACACCGGGGAGCTGTTTTTT. Its translation: CASRSGTSGNTGELFF.

The chain recombines TRBV20-1 with TRBJ1-5; 7 bases are shared with TRBD1. J gave up 3 bases and V 0 bases, and 5 bases lay outside the gene matches. The CDR3 covers 15 residues. CDR1 DFQATT and CDR2 SNEGSKA come from the germline V gene (reference sequence). CDR3 DNA: TGCAGTGCTAGAGATGGGCAGGGGGTCAATCAGCCCCAGCATTTT. Translation gives CSARDGQGVNQPQHF.

This clonotype was observed a single time. A junction end diverges from the germline sequence, so it may reflect a read error. The CDR3 protein is CASRYSDRGGFGNQPQHF. In DNA, the CDR3 is TGTGCCAGCAGATACTCAGACAGGGGAGGCTTCGGCAATCAGCCCCAGCATTTT. The chain joins TRBV6-2 or TRBV6-3 to TRBJ1-5; 8 bases are a match to TRBD1. Germline V gives CDR1 MNHEY, CDR2 SVGEGT. CDR3 length: 18 amino acids.

With respect to this clonotype: Being one base from a much bigger clone, this may be a read error. This chain connects TRBV5-1 to TRBJ2-3; a weak D match, TRBD2 (7 bases). V shed 3 bases and J shed 6 bases, with 17 bases lying between them. Germline V lookup: CDR1 SGHRS, CDR2 YFSETQ. CDR3 size: 15 residues. This CDR3 reads CASSSDGGHGDTQYF. The CDR3 region has the DNA TGCGCCAGCAGCTCGGACGGGGGGCATGGGGATACGCAGTATTTT.

The rearrangement joins TRBV18 to TRBJ1-4; D remains unclear. The germline V gene encodes CDR1 KGHSH and CDR2 LQKENI. V was pared by 0 bases and J by 0 bases, with 5 bases between. This CDR3 is built from 15 residues. The DNA for the CDR3 is TGTGCCAGCTCACCACCAGATGCAACTAATGAAAAACTGTTTTTT. This translates into CASSPPDATNEKLFF.

This clonotype occurred a few times. The chain uses TRBV4-3 and TRBJ2-3, with D perhaps matching TRBD1 (5 bases). V was trimmed by 1 base and J by 4 bases, leaving 18 bases between them. The CDR3 extends over 17 amino acids. The germline gives CDR1 LGHNA, CDR2 YSLEER. CDR3 nucleotide sequence: TGCGCCAGCAGCCAAGCGGTCGCCAGGGAAGTGGCAGATACGCAGTATTTT. It is translated as CASSQAVAREVADTQYF.

The chain combines TRBV5-6 with TRBJ2-2, with TRBD1 matching over 12 bases. The CDR3 consists of 19 residues. Trimming took 0 bases from V and 7 from J; bases not matched to a gene: 13. The V gene's germline CDR1 is SGHDT and CDR2 YYEEEE. The CDR3 coding sequence is TGTGCCAGCAGCTTGGAAATTCACCCGGGACAGGGGGCGGTCGGGGAGCTGTTTTTT. Translation gives CASSLEIHPGQGAVGELFF.

The chain couples TRBV15 to TRBJ2-3; possibly TRBD2 for D (6 bases). This CDR3 spans 16 amino acids. V was shortened by 3 bases and J by 2 bases, with 15 bases between the two germline ends. Germline V gives CDR1 LNHNV, CDR2 YYDKDF (reference sequence). This CDR3 reads CATSSRRGGITDTQYF. The CDR3 bases are TGTGCCACCAGCAGCAGAAGGGGAGGTATCACAGATACGCAGTATTTT.

V usage is TRBV13 and J usage is TRBJ1-3; 7 bases fit TRBD1. Unmatched junction bases numbered 6, after V lost 0 bases and J lost 4 bases. The CDR3 contains 16 residues. CDR1 and CDR2 (germline): PRHDT, FYEKMQ (reference sequence). The CDR3 loop reads CASSLGTGTPGNTIYF. CDR3 DNA sequence: TGTGCCAGCAGCTTAGGGACAGGGACCCCCGGAAACACCATATATTTT.

This clonotype was seen a few times. Here the CDR3 DNA reads TGCGCCAGCAGCCCGAGCCAGTACAATGAGCAGTTCTTC. It is translated as CASSPSQYNEQFF. The V and J genes are TRBV4-3 and TRBJ2-1, with D hard to call. V lost 4 bases to trimming and J lost 4 bases, with 8 bases between them. The V gene's germline CDR1 is LGHNA and CDR2 YSLEER. The CDR3 has 13 amino acids.

The V call is TRBV6-5, the J call TRBJ2-7, with TRBD2 identical over 14 bases. Germline CDR1 reads MNHEY; CDR2 reads SVGAGI. The CDR3 length is 16 residues. Trimming cost V 5 bases and J 6 bases; bases outside gene matches: 9. CDR3 sequence: CASSPGTSGRTSEQYF. CDR3 DNA sequence: TGTGCCAGCAGTCCCGGGACTAGCGGGAGAACGTCCGAGCAGTACTTC.

V usage is TRBV27 and J usage is TRBJ1-2; 7 bases fit TRBD1. The length of the CDR3 is 15 residues. Germline V CDR1 and CDR2: MNHEY, SMNVEV (reference sequence). J was trimmed by 3 bases and V by 8 bases; bases with no gene match: 12. The DNA of the CDR3 is TGTGCCAGCCGAGGGGGCAGGGATGAGTACTATGGCTACACCTTC. Its translation is CASRGGRDEYYGYTF.

This clonotype was detected many times. This chain links TRBV28 with TRBJ2-7; no firm D call. Trimming left V 6 bases short and J 5 bases short, with 20 bases between. This CDR3 has 15 amino acids. Per germline, CDR1 MDHEN and CDR2 SYDVKM. The CDR3 sequence: CASSSRPAVHHEQYF. CDR3 sequence (DNA): TGTGCCAGCAGCTCCAGGCCTGCCGTCCACCACGAGCAGTACTTC.

This clonotype was seen a handful of times. The chain joins TRBV20-1 to TRBJ2-1, with D perhaps matching TRBD2 (6 bases). The CDR3 is made up of 12 amino acids. Trimming shortened V by 5 bases and J by 7 bases, and 12 bases separated the two germline ends. Germline CDR1 DFQATT, CDR2 SNEGSKA (reference sequence). CDR3 loop: CSALRLVNEQFF. The CDR3 region has the DNA TGCAGTGCTCTTAGACTAGTTAATGAGCAGTTCTTC.

The V gene is TRBV19, the J gene TRBJ2-6; D uncertain. Germline-derived CDR1 and CDR2 are LNHDA and SQIVND (reference sequence). V was cut by 7 bases and J by 0 bases, with 4 bases left in between. The CDR3 totals 13 residues. CDR3 DNA sequence: TGTGCCAGTACCCCCTCTGGGGCCAACGTCCTGACTTTC. Amino acids: CASTPSGANVLTF.

With regard to this clonotype: A much larger clone lies a single base off, so this may be a read error. It is likely a read error, because the conserved phenylalanine at the end of the CDR3 is missing. This sequence joins TRBV6-2 or TRBV6-3 and TRBJ1-1, with 9 nucleotides matching TRBD1. V trimming: 2 bases; J trimming: 5 bases; junction bases outside the gene matches: 3. This CDR3 has 14 amino acids. Germline values: CDR1 MNHEY, CDR2 SVGEGT. The CDR3 here is CASSYGTGITEAFV. CDR3 DNA sequence: TGTGCCAGCAGTTACGGGACAGGGATTACTGAAGCTTTCGTT.

In its sample, this clonotype was seen once. This rearrangement joins TRBV6-5 to TRBJ2-7, with TRBD1 as a possible D gene (6 bases). Per germline, CDR1 MNHEY and CDR2 SVGAGI. Trimming took off 10 bases at V and 5 bases at J, with 18 bases between the two ends. This CDR3 is built from 13 residues. The CDR3 nucleotides read TGTGCCACCCGACCGACAGGTGCCCACGAGCAGTACTTC. Its translation: CATRPTGAHEQYF.

This clonotype showed up just a few times. The CDR3 sequence is CASSTRVHGDTGELFF. The CDR3, as DNA: TGTGCCAGCAGTACACGTGTCCACGGGGACACCGGGGAGCTGTTTTTT. The chain links TRBV6-4 to TRBJ2-2; possibly TRBD2 for D (5 bases). This CDR3 contains 16 residues. V shed 5 bases and J shed 3 bases, with 16 bases lying between them. CDR1 and CDR2 (germline): MRHNA, SNTAGT.

The V call is TRBV7-9, the J call TRBJ2-1; unclear D gene. In germline, CDR1 is SEHNR, CDR2 FQNEAQ (reference sequence). The CDR3 is made up of 13 amino acids. With 4 bases removed from V and 8 bases from J, the gap between germline ends came to 12 bases. CDR3 sequence (DNA): TGTGCCAGCAGCTCCCGACCCGGCGATGAGCAGTTCTTC. As protein: CASSSRPGDEQFF.